The source of this T cell receptor beta chain is a study of control samples from healthy donors and cancer patients. Profiling relied on immunoSEQ multiplex PCR, and the TCRdb table lists in-frame clones only, not all of them. The sample has more than 25,000 clones, roughly 91% seen once. V lost 7 bases and J 0 bases, leaving 13 bases between the germline ends. Germline values: CDR1 SGHVS, CDR2 FQNEAQ. The CDR3 consists of 14 residues. The material sequenced was PBMCs. The chain uses TRBV7-8 and TRBJ2-7; D unresolved. This TCR came from a man over 45 with lung cancer. The chain's CDR3 is CASMSHEASYEQYF. DNA of the CDR3: TGTGCCAGCATGTCCCATGAGGCCTCCTACGAGCAGTACTTC.